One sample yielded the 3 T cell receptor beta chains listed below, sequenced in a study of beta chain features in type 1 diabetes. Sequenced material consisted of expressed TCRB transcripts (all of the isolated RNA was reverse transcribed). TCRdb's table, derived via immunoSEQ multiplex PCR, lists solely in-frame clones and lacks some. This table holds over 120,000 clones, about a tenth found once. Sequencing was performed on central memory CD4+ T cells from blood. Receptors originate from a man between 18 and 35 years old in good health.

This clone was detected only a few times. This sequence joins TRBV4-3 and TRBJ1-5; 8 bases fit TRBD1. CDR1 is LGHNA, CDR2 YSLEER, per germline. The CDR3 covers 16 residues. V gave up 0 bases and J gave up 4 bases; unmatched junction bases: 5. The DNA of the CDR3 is TGCGCCAGCAGCCAAGATGGGACAGGACCGAATCAGCCCCAGCATTTT. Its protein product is CASSQDGTGPNQPQHF.

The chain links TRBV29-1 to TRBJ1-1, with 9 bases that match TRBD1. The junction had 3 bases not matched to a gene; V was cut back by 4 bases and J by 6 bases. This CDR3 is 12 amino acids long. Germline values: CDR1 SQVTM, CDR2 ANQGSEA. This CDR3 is CSVGQGDSEAFF. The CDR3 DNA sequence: TGCAGCGTTGGACAGGGGGACTCTGAAGCTTTCTTT.

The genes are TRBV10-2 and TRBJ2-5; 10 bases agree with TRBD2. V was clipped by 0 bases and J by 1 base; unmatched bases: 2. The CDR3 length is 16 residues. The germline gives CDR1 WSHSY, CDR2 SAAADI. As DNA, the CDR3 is TGCGCCAGCAGTGAGTCGATAGCGGGGGGCCAAGAGACCCAGTACTTC. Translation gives CASSESIAGGQETQYF.